These 14 T cell receptor beta chains originate from one sample sequenced in a study of beta chain features in type 1 diabetes. Every isolated RNA sample was fully reverse transcribed, so sequencing captured expressed TCRB transcripts. Method: immunoSEQ multiplex PCR; TCRdb's copy keeps in-frame clones and lacks some. The data contain about 170,000 clones, 7.8% of them singletons. These receptors' targets are unknown. Study findings and constraints: People with Type 1 diabetes carried modestly yet significantly shorter TCRB CDR3s in all four CD4+ subsets.

Sample: central memory CD4+ T cells from blood. These receptors came from a woman between 40 and 55 years old with type 1 diabetes.

The chain couples TRBV11-2 to TRBJ1-5, with D uncertain. Germline loops: CDR1 SGHAT, CDR2 FQNNGV. This CDR3 has 14 residues. Between the trimmed V and J ends, which lost 0 bases and 2 bases, there was a span of 5 bases. In DNA form, the CDR3 reads TGTGCCAGCAGCTTAGACGGGGGCAATCAGCCCCAGCATTTT. It encodes CASSLDGGNQPQHF. Full variable domain (outside the CDR3, taken from reference TRBV11-2 and TRBJ1-5): EAGVAQSPRYKIIEKRQSVAFWCNPISGHATLYWYQQILGQGPKLLIQFQNNGVVDDSQLPKDRFSAERLKGVDSTLKIQPAKLEDSAVYLCASSLDGGNQPQHFGDGTRLSIL.

The chain couples TRBV7-3 to TRBJ2-5; TRBD2 aligns across 13 bases. Losses at the gene ends were 3 bases for V and 5 bases for J; bases not matched to a gene: 3. Per the germline V gene, CDR1 is SGHTA and CDR2 is FQGTGA. This CDR3 is built from 15 residues. CDR3 in amino acids: CASSLGLAGLETQYF. In DNA form, the CDR3 reads TGTGCCAGCAGCTTGGGACTAGCGGGACTCGAGACCCAGTACTTC.

The chain joins TRBV9 to TRBJ2-2; D is perhaps TRBD1 (6 bases). This CDR3 contains 15 residues. Germline loops: CDR1 SGDLS, CDR2 YYNGEE. Trimming removed 3 bases at V and 2 bases at J, with 11 bases between. The CDR3 sequence is CASSGPGHNTGELFF. The DNA for the CDR3 is TGTGCCAGCAGCGGTCCGGGACACAACACCGGGGAGCTGTTTTTT.

The chain links TRBV7-2 to TRBJ1-2; the match to TRBD1 covers 9 bases. Looked up from germline, CDR1 is SGHTA and CDR2 is FQGNSA. The CDR3 runs 16 residues. Trimming took 4 bases from V and 8 from J; bases not matched to a gene: 14. The CDR3 loop is CASSSSTGTGNSGYTF. The DNA for the CDR3 is TGTGCCAGCAGCTCTTCCACTGGGACAGGGAACAGCGGCTACACCTTC.

This clone turned up a few times. CDR3 residues: CASSDTDYGYTF. The CDR3 DNA follows: TGCGCCAGCAGCGACACTGACTATGGCTACACCTTC. The rearrangement joins TRBV5-1 to TRBJ1-2; no clear D. V shed 4 bases and J shed 3 bases, with 7 bases lying between them. The V gene's germline CDR1 is SGHRS and CDR2 YFSETQ. The CDR3 has 12 residues.

This clone was picked up many times. The chain recombines TRBV29-1 with TRBJ2-5; a weak D match, TRBD2 (6 bases). There are 13 residues in the CDR3. Germline values: CDR1 SQVTM, CDR2 ANQGSEA. V lost 6 bases and J lost 5, with 16 bases in between. This chain's CDR3 is CSVLGGDWETQYF. The CDR3 nucleotides are TGCAGCGTCCTGGGCGGGGATTGGGAGACCCAGTACTTC.

The chain joins TRBV5-4 to TRBJ2-5; TRBD2 might be the D (8 bases). Germline values: CDR1 SGHNT, CDR2 YYREEE (reference sequence). CDR3 length: 15 residues. V was pared by 3 bases and J by 5 bases, with 17 bases between. The CDR3 is CASSSGQTGGETQYF. CDR3 nucleotide sequence: TGTGCCAGCAGCTCGGGACAGACGGGAGGGGAGACCCAGTACTTC.

J is TRBJ2-1 and V is TRBV28; D remains unclear. Germline loops: CDR1 MDHEN, CDR2 SYDVKM. CDR3 length equals 14 residues. Trimming shortened V by 7 bases and J by 3 bases, and 13 bases separated the two germline ends. DNA of the CDR3: TGTGCCAGCACCATACGCCTAAACTACAATGAGCAGTTCTTC. Its protein product is CASTIRLNYNEQFF.

This clone was recorded many times. Additional DNA sequences in this sample encode the identical CDR3. The chain joins TRBV30 to TRBJ1-2; possible D gene TRBD1, 5 bases. Germline CDR1 and CDR2: GTSNPN and SVGIG (reference sequence). V lost 1 base and J 3 bases, leaving 6 bases between the germline ends. The CDR3 sequence is 12 residues long. CDR3 loop: CAWSETDYGYTF. In DNA form, the CDR3 reads TGTGCCTGGAGTGAGACAGACTATGGCTACACCTTC.

This clone came up a few times. The gene calls are TRBV28 and TRBJ1-2; no clear D gene. Trimming removed 1 base from V and 2 bases from J, with 11 bases in between. Germline CDR1 reads MDHEN; CDR2 reads SYDVKM. The CDR3 loop spans 15 amino acids. CDR3 protein: CASSLSGATNYGYTF. The CDR3 coding sequence is TGTGCCAGCAGTTTATCGGGTGCAACCAACTATGGCTACACCTTC.

The V and J genes are TRBV28 and TRBJ1-1; TRBD1 matches 8 bases. The V and J ends lost 4 bases and 5 bases, in that order; junction bases with no gene match: 3. The length of the CDR3 is 13 residues. Germline V gene sequence: CDR1 MDHEN, CDR2 SYDVKM. This CDR3 reads CASSSTGGTEAFF. The CDR3 DNA sequence: TGTGCCAGCAGTTCAACAGGGGGTACTGAAGCTTTCTTT.

The chain combines TRBV18 with TRBJ2-1, with no clear D. V shed 6 bases and J shed 2 bases, with 14 bases lying between them. Germline CDR1 reads KGHSH; CDR2 reads LQKENI. The length of the CDR3 is 15 residues. CDR3 loop: CASSPITTPYNEQFF. The CDR3, as DNA: TGTGCCAGCTCCCCGATAACTACGCCCTACAATGAGCAGTTCTTC.

This clone was observed a handful of times. V gene TRBV7-3 combines with J gene TRBJ1-6; TRBD1 is a possible D gene (5 bases). V was trimmed by 7 bases and J by 5 bases, leaving 15 bases between them. CDR1 and CDR2 (germline): SGHTA, FQGTGA. This CDR3 is built from 15 residues. CDR3 DNA: TGTGCCAGCAAGGAGGGGACTGCCGATAATTCACCCCTCCACTTT. Amino acids: CASKEGTADNSPLHF.

Details on this clone: The same CDR3 arises from other DNA sequences in this sample as well. V and J are TRBV18 and TRBJ1-2; the D is unclear. The CDR3 has 13 amino acids. V was pared by 2 bases and J by 1 base, with 5 bases between. CDR1 KGHSH and CDR2 LQKENI come from the germline V gene. The CDR3 reads CASSPGSNYGYTF. In DNA form, the CDR3 reads TGTGCCAGCTCACCAGGGAGTAACTATGGCTACACCTTC.